This T cell receptor beta chain emerged from a study of blood T cell repertoires in COVID-19. Across the whole study: The study drew acute and convalescent COVID-19 samples from the United States, Italy and Spain.

Profiling relied on immunoSEQ multiplex PCR, and the TCRdb table lists in-frame clones only, not all of them. This table has more than 85,000 clones, about 91% appearing once. The sequence was collected from a man between 18 and 35 years old with acute or convalescent COVID-19. The specimen sequenced was peripheral blood.

CDR3 sequence reads: CASSGGPTGELFF. The CDR3 bases are TGTGCCAGCTCGGGGGGGCCGACCGGGGAGCTGTTTTTT. The chain has TRBV5-4 and TRBJ2-2; 8 bases agree with TRBD2. CDR1 is SGHNT and CDR2 is YYREEE in the germline V gene (reference sequence). The ends lost 7 bases at V and 5 bases at J; junction bases unmatched: 4. This CDR3 spans 13 amino acids.